Listed here is a single TCR beta chain. Antigen: not known. Vbeta (60) and Jbeta (13) primers were used in the PCR. The assay was immunoSEQ multiplex PCR, and TCRdb's table has in-frame clones only and misses some. The sample table includes approximately 80,000 clones. Per germline, CDR1 ENHRY and CDR2 SYGVKD. V lost 6 bases and J lost 4, with 9 bases in between. The CDR3 spans 13 residues. The entry originates in a study of cytomegalovirus exposure and HLA in healthy donors. Study findings and constraints: According to reports, the classifier identified cytomegalovirus status with high specificity and sensitivity.

This chain links TRBV10-3 with TRBJ1-4; D possibly corresponds to TRBD1 (6 bases). The source material was PBMCs. The sequence was collected from a woman aged 25 to 39 in good health and CMV-seronegative. The CDR3 DNA is TGTGCCATCAGCCGACAGGTTAATGAAAAACTGTTTTTT. This sequence encodes CAISRQVNEKLFF.